What follows are 21 T cell receptor beta chains derived from one specimen sequenced in a study of blood T cell repertoires in COVID-19. Produced via immunoSEQ multiplex PCR; TCRdb's table is partial and in-frame only. The sample lists some 88,000 clones, 86% occurring once. The sequenced sample consisted of peripheral blood. The receptors derive from a man aged 60-69 years with acute or convalescent COVID-19.

This chain joins TRBV5-1 and TRBJ2-1; TRBD2 matches 10 bases. J gave up 9 bases and V 0 bases, and 3 bases lay outside the gene matches. The germline V gene encodes CDR1 SGHRS and CDR2 YFSETQ. The CDR3 sequence is 14 residues long. Here the CDR3 DNA reads TGCGCCAGCAGCTTGGGACTAGCGGGCGTTGAGCAGTTCTTC. This encodes CASSLGLAGVEQFF.

V is TRBV6-4 and J is TRBJ1-1; no clear D gene. The CDR3 spans 13 residues. Per the germline V gene, CDR1 is MRHNA and CDR2 is SNTAGT. V dropped 2 bases and J dropped 5 bases, with 9 bases sitting between them. The DNA for the CDR3 is TGTGCCAGCAGTGACGGAGCAAAGACTGAAGCTTTCTTT. Amino acids: CASSDGAKTEAFF.

This chain links TRBV5-1 with TRBJ2-1; possible D gene TRBD2, 5 bases. This CDR3 contains 17 residues. Germline V gives CDR1 SGHRS, CDR2 YFSETQ. V lost 0 bases and J lost 0, with 13 bases in between. The CDR3 loop is CASSLEPGIGSYNEQFF. The CDR3 region has the DNA TGCGCCAGCAGCTTGGAGCCCGGGATAGGCTCCTACAATGAGCAGTTCTTC.

The chain employs TRBV5-6 and TRBJ1-2; 9 bases agree with TRBD1. The length of the CDR3 is 17 residues. Germline V gene sequence: CDR1 SGHDT, CDR2 YYEEEE. J gave up 6 bases and V 2 bases, and 14 bases lay outside the gene matches. The CDR3: CASSLGSQGAKRNGYTF. CDR3 nucleotide sequence: TGTGCCAGCAGCTTAGGGTCACAGGGGGCTAAGAGGAATGGCTACACCTTC.

The chain recombines TRBV7-3 with TRBJ2-5; 8 bases line up with TRBD2. The CDR3 consists of 15 residues. Trimming removed 2 bases from V and 2 bases from J; junction bases left unmatched: 4. CDR1 is SGHTA and CDR2 is FQGTGA in the germline V gene. DNA for the CDR3: TGTGCCAGCAGCTTACAAGCGGGAGCACAAGAGACCCAGTACTTC. Its protein is CASSLQAGAQETQYF.

CDR3 DNA sequence: TGTGCCAGCTCACCACCCAGCTCCTACGAGCAGTACTTC. Protein product: CASSPPSSYEQYF. V gene TRBV18 combines with J gene TRBJ2-7; no definite D call. Germline V gene sequence: CDR1 KGHSH, CDR2 LQKENI. Trimming stripped 0 bases from V and 0 bases from J, with 3 bases between. The CDR3 runs 13 residues.

In its sample, this clone was seen many times. The chain recombines TRBV12-3 or TRBV12-4 with TRBJ1-6, with D uncertain. The CDR3 spans 13 residues. Trimming pared 0 bases from V and 9 bases from J, leaving 6 bases between. The CDR3 DNA sequence: TGTGCCAGCAGTTTAGCCGCAGGTTCACCCCTCCACTTT. Amino acid sequence: CASSLAAGSPLHF.

This chain joins TRBV19 and TRBJ1-5, with a weak D call TRBD1 (6 bases). CDR3 size: 14 residues. V was pared by 6 bases and J by 5 bases, with 14 bases between. Per the germline V gene, CDR1 is LNHDA and CDR2 is SQIVND (reference sequence). The DNA of the CDR3 is TGTGCCAGTAGCCTGACAGGCCCCCATCAGCCCCAGCATTTT. Amino acids: CASSLTGPHQPQHF.

V gene TRBV3-1 (or the pseudogene TRBV3-2) combines with J gene TRBJ1-4, with D perhaps matching TRBD1 (6 bases). The CDR3 totals 15 residues. The ends were cut back, 1 base at V and 7 bases at J, with 13 bases in the middle. Germline V gives CDR1 LGHDT, CDR2 YNNKEL (reference sequence). The CDR3 reads CASSQGGGMVEKLFF. The CDR3 coding sequence is TGTGCCAGCAGCCAAGGCGGGGGCATGGTTGAAAAACTGTTTTTT.

V and J are TRBV18 and TRBJ2-1; TRBD2 is a possible D gene (6 bases). The CDR3 sequence is 13 residues long. V was clipped by 5 bases and J by 8 bases, with 13 bases between them. Looked up from germline, CDR1 is KGHSH and CDR2 is LQKENI. The CDR3 sequence: CASSNRRGDEQFF. CDR3 in DNA: TGTGCCAGCTCAAATCGGCGGGGCGATGAGCAGTTCTTC.

This clone appeared a few times. This chain connects TRBV27 to TRBJ1-2; 7 bases line up with TRBD1. V shed 6 bases and J 4 bases; nucleotides not matched to a gene: 5. Germline CDR1 and CDR2: MNHEY and SMNVEV (reference sequence). CDR3 length: 13 residues. The CDR3 here is CASRPGGGYGYTF. As DNA, the CDR3 is TGTGCCAGCAGGCCAGGGGGTGGCTATGGCTACACCTTC.

The V gene is TRBV20-1, the J gene TRBJ1-5; D remains ambiguous. CDR1 is DFQATT and CDR2 is SNEGSKA in the germline V gene (reference sequence). The CDR3 consists of 11 residues. Trimming removed 0 bases at V and 11 bases at J, with 8 bases between. DNA of the CDR3: TGCAGTGCTAGAGACCGGAGGGCCCAGCATTTT. It encodes CSARDRRAQHF.

The chain has TRBV19 and TRBJ1-1; D remains ambiguous. This CDR3 is built from 15 residues. Trimming left V 1 base short and J 1 base short, with 10 bases between. Germline V gene lookup returns CDR1 LNHDA and CDR2 SQIVND (reference sequence). The CDR3, as DNA: TGTGCCAGTAGTATAGGGCTAACAGAGAACACTGAAGCTTTCTTT. Translated, it gives CASSIGLTENTEAFF.

The chain joins TRBV7-6 to TRBJ1-3; D remains unclear. The CDR3 length is 19 residues. V was pared by 5 bases and J by 2 bases, with 25 bases between. Germline CDR1 is SGHVS and CDR2 is FNYEAQ. Written as DNA, the CDR3 is TGTGCCAGCAGCCTCCTGGAAGGAGGTAGCGGGCTGACTGGAAACACCATATATTTT. This translates into CASSLLEGGSGLTGNTIYF.

The gene calls are TRBV5-4 and TRBJ2-3, with 7 bases lining up with TRBD1. In germline, CDR1 is SGHNT, CDR2 YYREEE (reference sequence). Trimming cost V 5 bases and J 2 bases; bases outside gene matches: 11. CDR3 length equals 16 residues. The DNA for the CDR3 is TGTGCCAGCAGTAGTGACGGGACAGCTTACACAGATACGCAGTATTTT. Translating gives CASSSDGTAYTDTQYF. The entire variable domain, with the rest obtained from reference TRBV5-4 and TRBJ2-3, is as follows: ETGVTQSPTHLIKTRGQQVTLRCSSQSGHNTVSWYQQALGQGPQFIFQYYREEENGRGNFPPRFSGLQFPNYSSELNVNALELDDSALYLCASSSDGTAYTDTQYFGPGTRLTVL.

This chain links TRBV5-4 with TRBJ2-1; 7 bases line up with TRBD2. V lost 4 bases to trimming and J lost 4 bases; unmatched junction nucleotides: 14. This CDR3 region has 17 residues. CDR1 and CDR2 from the germline V gene are SGHNT and YYREEE (reference sequence). CDR3: CASSLKVTGAGYNEQFF. The CDR3 DNA reads as TGTGCCAGCAGCCTCAAGGTTACGGGAGCGGGGTACAATGAGCAGTTCTTC.

This clone was recorded a few times. V usage is TRBV10-1 and J usage is TRBJ1-1; tentative D call: TRBD1 (6 bases). Deletions cut 11 bases from V and 7 bases from J, with 17 bases between. Germline CDR1 reads WNHNN; CDR2 reads SYGVQD (reference sequence). This CDR3 spans 12 amino acids. The CDR3 nucleotides read TGCGCCGGACTTCCGGGACACGATGAAGCTTTCTTT. It is translated as CAGLPGHDEAFF.

This chain joins TRBV30 and TRBJ1-2; TRBD1 might be the D (6 bases). Germline lookup yields CDR1 GTSNPN and CDR2 SVGIG (reference sequence). This CDR3 is 13 amino acids long. Between the trimmed V and J ends, which lost 3 bases and 2 bases, there was a span of 10 bases. DNA of the CDR3: TGTGCCTGGAGGACAGGAATGAACTATGGCTACACCTTC. This encodes CAWRTGMNYGYTF.

This chain uses TRBV6-2 or TRBV6-3 with TRBJ2-1; a weak D match, TRBD2 (5 bases). This CDR3 spans 15 amino acids. The germline CDR1 and CDR2 sequences are MNHEY and SVGEGT. Trimming shortened V by 2 bases and J by 1 base, and 9 bases separated the two germline ends. The CDR3 sequence: CASSYGGPSYNEQFF. For the CDR3, the DNA is TGTGCCAGCAGTTACGGCGGGCCTTCCTACAATGAGCAGTTCTTC.

The gene calls are TRBV13 and TRBJ1-2; the D gene is possibly TRBD1 (5 bases). This CDR3 is built from 15 residues. The V end lost 2 bases, the J end lost 3 bases, and 13 bases lay between the germline ends. Germline CDR1 reads PRHDT; CDR2 reads FYEKMQ (reference sequence). The CDR3 sequence: CASSLLSREDYGYTF. For the CDR3, the DNA is TGTGCCAGCAGCTTATTGAGCAGGGAAGACTATGGCTACACCTTC.

The chain has TRBV27 and TRBJ2-5, with D possibly matching TRBD1 (6 bases). Per germline, CDR1 MNHEY and CDR2 SMNVEV (reference sequence). Trimming left V 3 bases short and J 5 bases short, with 13 bases between. The CDR3 has 14 residues. CDR3 region: CASSLGTGHETQYF. The CDR3 DNA sequence: TGTGCCAGCAGTTTGGGAACAGGGCATGAGACCCAGTACTTC.